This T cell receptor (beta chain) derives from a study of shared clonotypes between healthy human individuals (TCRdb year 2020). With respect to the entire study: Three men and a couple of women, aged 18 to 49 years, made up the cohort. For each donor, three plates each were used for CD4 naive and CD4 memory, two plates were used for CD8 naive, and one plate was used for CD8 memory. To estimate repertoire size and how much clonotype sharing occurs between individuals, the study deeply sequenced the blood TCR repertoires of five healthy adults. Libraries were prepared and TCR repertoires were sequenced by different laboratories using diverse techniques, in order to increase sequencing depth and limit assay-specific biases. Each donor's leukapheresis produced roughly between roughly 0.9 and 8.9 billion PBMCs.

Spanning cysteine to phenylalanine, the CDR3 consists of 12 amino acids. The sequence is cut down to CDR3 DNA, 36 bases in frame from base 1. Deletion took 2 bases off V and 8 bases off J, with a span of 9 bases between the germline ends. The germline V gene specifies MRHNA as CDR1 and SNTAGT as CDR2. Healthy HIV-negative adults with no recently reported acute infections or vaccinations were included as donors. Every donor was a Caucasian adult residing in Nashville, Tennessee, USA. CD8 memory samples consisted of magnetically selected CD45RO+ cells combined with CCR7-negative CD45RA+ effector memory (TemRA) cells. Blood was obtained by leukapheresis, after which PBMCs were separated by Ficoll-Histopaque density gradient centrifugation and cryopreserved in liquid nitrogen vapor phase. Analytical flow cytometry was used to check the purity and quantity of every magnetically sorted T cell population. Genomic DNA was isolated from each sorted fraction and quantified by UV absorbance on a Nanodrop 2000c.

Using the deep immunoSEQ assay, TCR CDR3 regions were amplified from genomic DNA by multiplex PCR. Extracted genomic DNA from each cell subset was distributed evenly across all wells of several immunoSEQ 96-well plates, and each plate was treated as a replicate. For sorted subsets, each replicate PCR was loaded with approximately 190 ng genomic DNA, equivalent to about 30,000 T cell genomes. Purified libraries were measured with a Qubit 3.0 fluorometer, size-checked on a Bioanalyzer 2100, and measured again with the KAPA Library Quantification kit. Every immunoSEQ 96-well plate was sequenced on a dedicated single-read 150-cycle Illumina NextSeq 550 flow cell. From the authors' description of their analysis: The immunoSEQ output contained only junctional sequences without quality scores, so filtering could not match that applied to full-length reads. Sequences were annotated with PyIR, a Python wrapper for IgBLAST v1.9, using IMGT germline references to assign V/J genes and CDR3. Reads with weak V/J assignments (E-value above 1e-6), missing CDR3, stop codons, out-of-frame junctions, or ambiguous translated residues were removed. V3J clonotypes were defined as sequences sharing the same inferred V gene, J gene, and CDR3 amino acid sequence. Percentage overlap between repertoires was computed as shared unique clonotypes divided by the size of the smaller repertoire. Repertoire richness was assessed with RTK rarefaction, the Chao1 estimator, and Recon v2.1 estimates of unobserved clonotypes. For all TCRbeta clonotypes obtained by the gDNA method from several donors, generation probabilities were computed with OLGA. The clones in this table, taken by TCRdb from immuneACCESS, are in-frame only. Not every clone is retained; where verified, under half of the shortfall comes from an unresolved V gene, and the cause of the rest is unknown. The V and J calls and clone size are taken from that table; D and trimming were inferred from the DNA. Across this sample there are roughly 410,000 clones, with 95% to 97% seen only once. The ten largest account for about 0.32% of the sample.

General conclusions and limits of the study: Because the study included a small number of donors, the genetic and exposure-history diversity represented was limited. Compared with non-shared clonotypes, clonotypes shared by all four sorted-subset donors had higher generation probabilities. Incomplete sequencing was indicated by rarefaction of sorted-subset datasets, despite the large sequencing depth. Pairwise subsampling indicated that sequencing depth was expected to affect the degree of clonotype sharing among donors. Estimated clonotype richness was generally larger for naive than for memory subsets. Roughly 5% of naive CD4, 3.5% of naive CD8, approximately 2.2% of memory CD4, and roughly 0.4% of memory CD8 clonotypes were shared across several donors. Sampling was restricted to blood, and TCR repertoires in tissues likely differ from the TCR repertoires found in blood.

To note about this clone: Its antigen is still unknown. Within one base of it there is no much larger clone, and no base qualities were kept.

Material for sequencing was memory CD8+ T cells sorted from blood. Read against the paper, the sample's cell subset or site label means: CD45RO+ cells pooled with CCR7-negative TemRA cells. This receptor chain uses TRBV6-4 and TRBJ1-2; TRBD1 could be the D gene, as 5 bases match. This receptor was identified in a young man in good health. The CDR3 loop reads CASSDGWGGYTF. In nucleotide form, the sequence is TGTGCCAGCAGTGACGGGTGGGGCGGCTACACCTTC.